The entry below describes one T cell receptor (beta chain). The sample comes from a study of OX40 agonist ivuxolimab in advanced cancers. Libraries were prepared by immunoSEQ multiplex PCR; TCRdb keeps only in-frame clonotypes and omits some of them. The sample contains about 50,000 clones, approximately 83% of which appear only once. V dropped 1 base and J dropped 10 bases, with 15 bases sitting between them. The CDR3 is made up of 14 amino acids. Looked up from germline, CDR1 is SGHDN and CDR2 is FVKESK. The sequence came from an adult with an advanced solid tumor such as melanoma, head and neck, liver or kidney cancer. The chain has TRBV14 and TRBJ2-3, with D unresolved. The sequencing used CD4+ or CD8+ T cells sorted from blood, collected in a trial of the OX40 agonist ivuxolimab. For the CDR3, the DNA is TGTGCCAGCAGCCAAGCCGGTGGAGCTGATGCGCAGTATTTT. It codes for CASSQAGGADAQYF.